One and the same sample provided the 5 T cell receptor beta chains below, sequenced in a study of T cell responses to AZD1222 COVID-19 vaccine. TCRdb's copy holds only in-frame clones and misses some; the assay was immunoSEQ multiplex PCR. This sample has under 150,000 clones, with around 90% found just once. Sequences were derived from peripheral blood, sampled 28 days after the second AZD1222 dose. The receptors were gathered from an adult who received the AZD1222 COVID-19 vaccine.

This chain links TRBV19 with TRBJ2-1, with 10 bases identical to TRBD2. Germline CDR1 reads LNHDA; CDR2 reads SQIVND (reference sequence). V lost 7 bases, J lost 4 bases, and 7 bases stayed unmatched. This CDR3 has 15 residues. CDR3 sequence (DNA): TGTGCCAGTACCCCTCTAGCGGGGGCATACAATGAGCAGTTCTTC. The encoded protein is CASTPLAGAYNEQFF.

The V and J genes are TRBV30 and TRBJ2-3; D is unclear. The CDR3 length is 13 residues. The V gene lost 1 base and the J gene lost 5 bases, with 10 bases spanning the gap. Looked up from germline, CDR1 is GTSNPN and CDR2 is SVGIG (reference sequence). The CDR3 DNA is TGTGCCTGGAGTGCCCTCGTCCGAGATACGCAGTATTTT. Protein: CAWSALVRDTQYF. Full variable domain (outside the CDR3, taken from reference TRBV30 and TRBJ2-3): SQTIHQWPATLVQPVGSPLSLECTVEGTSNPNLYWYRQAAGRGLQLLFYSVGIGQISSEVPQNLSASRPQDRQFILSSKKLLLSDSGFYLCAWSALVRDTQYFGPGTRLTVL.

The chain links TRBV2 to TRBJ1-6; D remains ambiguous. The CDR3 has 20 amino acids. CDR1 is SNHLY and CDR2 is FYNNEI in the germline V gene. Trimming stripped 4 bases from V and 7 bases from J, with 29 bases between. CDR3 nucleotides: TGTGCCAGCAGTGGGACCGCGTTTCCTACCCGCTCCGATGAAAATTCACCCCTCCACTTT. This translates into CASSGTAFPTRSDENSPLHF.

This clone was detected only once. This sequence joins TRBV5-8 and TRBJ1-2; a possible D gene is TRBD1 (6 bases). This CDR3 spans 13 amino acids. Per the germline V gene, CDR1 is SGHTS and CDR2 is YDEGEE. Trimming took 2 bases from V and 3 from J, leaving 8 bases between them. The CDR3 protein is CASSLGQHYGYTF. As DNA, the CDR3 is TGTGCCAGCAGCTTAGGACAGCACTATGGCTACACCTTC. Together with reference TRBV5-8 and TRBJ1-2, the CDR3 gives the full variable domain: EAGVTQSPTHLIKTRGQQATLRCSPISGHTSVYWYQQALGLGLQFLLWYDEGEERNRGNFPPRFSGRQFPNYSSELNVNALELEDSALYLCASSLGQHYGYTFGSGTRLTVV.

This chain links TRBV3-1 (or the pseudogene TRBV3-2) with TRBJ2-1; D remains unclear. CDR1 and CDR2 (germline): LGHDT, YNNKEL (reference sequence). V lost 2 bases and J lost 12, with 14 bases in between. The CDR3 totals 13 residues. As DNA, the CDR3 is TGTGCCAGCAGCCAAAAGATGGGTCTACCGCAGTTCTTC. This codes for CASSQKMGLPQFF.